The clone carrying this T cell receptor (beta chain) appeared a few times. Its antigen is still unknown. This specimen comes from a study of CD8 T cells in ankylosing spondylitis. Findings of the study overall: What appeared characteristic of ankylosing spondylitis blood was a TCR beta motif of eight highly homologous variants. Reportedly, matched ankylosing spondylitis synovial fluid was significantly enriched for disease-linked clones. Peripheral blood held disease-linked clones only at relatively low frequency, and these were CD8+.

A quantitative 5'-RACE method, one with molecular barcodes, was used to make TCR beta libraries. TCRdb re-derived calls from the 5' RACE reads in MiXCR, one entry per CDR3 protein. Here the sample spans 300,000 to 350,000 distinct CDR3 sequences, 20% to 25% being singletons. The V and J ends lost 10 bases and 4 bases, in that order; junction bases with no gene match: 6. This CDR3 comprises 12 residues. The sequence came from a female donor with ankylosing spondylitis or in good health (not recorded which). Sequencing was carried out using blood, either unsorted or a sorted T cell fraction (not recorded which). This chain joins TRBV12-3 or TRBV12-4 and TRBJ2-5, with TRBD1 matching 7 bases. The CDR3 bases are TGTGCCACGAAATCAGGGGGAGAGACCCAGTACTTC. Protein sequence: CATKSGGETQYF.